This TCR beta chain was obtained from a study of T-cell memory formation after mild COVID-19. Study observations and caveats: SARS-CoV-2 specificity was not confirmed for second-wave clones peaking on day 37.

TCRdb fed the 5' RACE reads into MiXCR, producing one record per CDR3 protein. The repertoire holds roughly 35,000 distinct CDR3 sequences, with approximately 21% as singletons. Many counts were recorded for this clonotype. Its antigen is undetermined. CDR3 length: 14 amino acids. Trimming removed 6 bases from V and 5 bases from J; junction bases left unmatched: 5. From germline, CDR1 is SEHNR and CDR2 FQNEAQ (reference sequence). This TCR was sampled from an adult who had mild COVID-19 (a few samples of this study predate the infection). Cell type and time point are not known. The chain combines TRBV7-9 with TRBJ2-1; 9 positions match TRBD2. Input material: PBMCs or a T cell subset sorted from them (not recorded which). Written as DNA, the CDR3 is TGTGCCAGCAGGATAGCGGGAGTTGACAATGAGCAGTTCTTC. This gives the protein CASRIAGVDNEQFF. The whole variable domain, filled in from reference TRBV7-9 and TRBJ2-1, reads DTGVSQNPRHKITKRGQNVTFRCDPISEHNRLYWYRQTLGQGPEFLTYFQNEAQLEKSRLLSDRFSAERPKGSFSTLEIQRTEQGDSAMYLCASRIAGVDNEQFFGPGTRLTVL.